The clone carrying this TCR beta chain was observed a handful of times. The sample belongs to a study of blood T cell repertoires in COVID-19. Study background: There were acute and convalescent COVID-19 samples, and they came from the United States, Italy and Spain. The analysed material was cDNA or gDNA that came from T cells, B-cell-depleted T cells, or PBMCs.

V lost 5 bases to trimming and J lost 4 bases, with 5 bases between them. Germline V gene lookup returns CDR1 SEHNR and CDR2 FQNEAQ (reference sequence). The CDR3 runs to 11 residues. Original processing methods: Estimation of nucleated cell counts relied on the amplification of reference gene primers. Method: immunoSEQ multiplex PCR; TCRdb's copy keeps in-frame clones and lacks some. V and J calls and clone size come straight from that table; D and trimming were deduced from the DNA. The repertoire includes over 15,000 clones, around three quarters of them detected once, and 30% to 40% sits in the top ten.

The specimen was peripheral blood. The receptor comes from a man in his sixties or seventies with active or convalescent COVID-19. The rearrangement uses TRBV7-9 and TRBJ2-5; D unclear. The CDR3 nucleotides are TGTGCCAGCAGCGCAGGAGAGACCCAGTACTTC. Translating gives CASSAGETQYF.